A selection of T cell receptor beta chains follows, all from one sample in a study of CD4+ T cells in melanoma. The data were produced by immunoSEQ multiplex PCR, yet TCRdb's version contains in-frame clones alone and is incomplete. The sample lists roughly 13,000 clones; around 80% were seen once. The sample taken for sequencing was cells from a culture (not recorded whether cultured in vitro). These receptors were obtained from a human donor with melanoma. The CDR3 runs from the conserved cysteine through the conserved F or W. D genes are given only for firm matches. The size field is filled for only some rows; it gives once, few, many or a size class.

>.|TRBV10-3|TRBJ2-7|large
CAISANGMGEQYF
TGTGCCATCAGTGCGAACGGAATGGGCGAGCAGTACTTC
>.|TRBV5-1|TRBJ1-2|few
CASSLGQDYGYTF
TGCGCCAGCAGCTTAGGGCAGGACTATGGCTACACCTTC
>.|TRBV2|TRBJ1-2|.
CASRGQRGFDGYTF
TGTGCCAGCAGGGGCCAAAGGGGTTTCGATGGCTACACCTTC
>.|TRBV19|TRBJ2-7|.
CASSISSVEYYEQYF
TGTGCCAGTAGTATAAGTTCCGTGGAGTACTACGAGCAGTACTTC
>.|TRBV13|TRBJ2-5|.
CASSSSVSTVRRDQETQYF
TGTGCCAGCAGCTCATCGGTCAGTACCGTGAGGCGGGACCAAGAGACCCAGTACTTC
>TRBD2|TRBV5-1|TRBJ2-3|.
CASGIAGGGTDTQYF
TGCGCCAGCGGGATAGCGGGGGGCGGCACAGATACGCAGTATTTT
>.|TRBV4-2|TRBJ2-7|.
CASSPGQFYEQYF
TGTGCCAGCAGCCCCGGACAATTCTACGAGCAGTACTTC
>TRBD1|TRBV4-1|TRBJ1-3|.
CASSLPGQTGNTIYF
TGCGCCAGCAGCTTGCCGGGACAGACTGGAAACACCATATATTTT
>.|TRBV11-1|TRBJ2-1|few
CASSLTSSLDLQFF
TGTGCCAGCAGCTTGACTAGTAGCTTAGATCTTCAGTTCTTC
>TRBD1|TRBV5-4|TRBJ1-2|.
CAYLNRGGGPSANYGYTF
TGTGCCTACTTAAACAGGGGAGGCGGTCCGTCGGCTAACTATGGCTACACCTTC
>TRBD1|TRBV6-5|TRBJ2-2|few
CASSTTGGRTGELFF
TGTGCCAGCAGTACCACAGGGGGCCGTACCGGGGAGCTGTTTTTT
>TRBD1|TRBV6-6|TRBJ1-4|.
CASSSGGSANEKLFF
TGTGCCAGCAGTTCAGGGGGGTCAGCTAATGAAAAACTGTTTTTT
>.|TRBV4-2|TRBJ1-2|.
CASSFLANYGYTF
TGTGCCAGCAGCTTTTTGGCTAACTATGGCTACACCTTC
>TRBD1|TRBV6-1|TRBJ1-1|.
CASRLRQGENTEAFF
TGTGCCAGCAGATTGAGACAGGGGGAGAACACTGAAGCTTTCTTT
>.|TRBV4-1|TRBJ2-1|.
CASSQGTMYLSVRDEQFF
TGCGCCAGCAGCCAAGGGACTATGTATCTCTCCGTACGCGATGAGCAGTTCTTC
>.|TRBV4-1|TRBJ1-1|.
CASTPSGLINLEAFF
TGCGCCAGCACCCCGTCGGGGCTCATCAACCTTGAAGCTTTCTTT
>.|TRBV11-2|TRBJ2-7|.
CASSFLDWRGEQYF
TGTGCCAGCAGCTTCCTGGATTGGAGGGGCGAGCAGTACTTC
>TRBD2|TRBV6-1|TRBJ2-3|few
CASNPLAGRADTQYF
TGTGCCAGCAACCCTCTAGCGGGCAGGGCGGATACGCAGTATTTT
>.|TRBV6-6|TRBJ2-1|.
CASRRGGSDNEQFF
TGTGCCAGCAGGAGGGGGGGGTCCGACAATGAGCAGTTCTTC
>.|TRBV28|TRBJ1-5|few
CASSLWGREKPQHF
TGTGCCAGCAGTTTATGGGGGAGGGAGAAGCCCCAGCATTTT
>TRBD1|TRBV6-6|TRBJ2-3|few
CASSQAGGADTQYF
TGTGCCAGCAGCCAAGCAGGGGGCGCAGATACGCAGTATTTT
>.|TRBV23-1|TRBJ1-3|once
CASSQSGGRGNTIYF
TGCGCCAGCAGTCAATCGGGCGGGAGAGGAAACACCATATATTTT
>.|TRBV5-1|TRBJ1-2|.
CASSFGTEGGYTF
TGCGCCAGCAGCTTCGGTACGGAGGGTGGCTACACCTTC
>.|TRBV5-1|TRBJ1-2|.
CASSLGISSANYGYTF
TGCGCCAGCAGCTTGGGAATTTCCTCAGCTAACTATGGCTACACCTTC
>TRBD2|TRBV7-3|TRBJ2-5|.
CASSSTIGTRATQYF
TGTGCCAGCAGCTCAACAATAGGGACTAGGGCGACCCAGTACTTC
>.|TRBV4-1|TRBJ2-1|.
CASSSYREPNEQFF
TGCGCCAGCAGCTCCTACAGGGAGCCCAATGAGCAGTTCTTC
>.|TRBV10-3|TRBJ2-2|.
CAISERMDGELFF
TGTGCCATCAGTGAGAGGATGGACGGGGAGCTGTTTTTT
>TRBD1|TRBV4-1|TRBJ2-1|.
CASSPTDRTGRNEQFF
TGCGCCAGCAGCCCGACAGATCGGACAGGGCGCAATGAGCAGTTCTTC
>.|TRBV6-5|TRBJ1-2|.
CASSYVGPPYGYTF
TGTGCCAGCAGTTACGTGGGACCCCCCTATGGCTACACCTTC
>.|TRBV18|TRBJ2-7|few
CASSPTVSYEQYF
TGTGCCAGCTCACCCACCGTCTCCTACGAGCAGTACTTC
>.|TRBV5-4|TRBJ2-7|.
CASTPDPGTREQYF
TGTGCCAGCACCCCGGATCCCGGAACGCGCGAGCAGTACTTC
>TRBD1|TRBV4-1|TRBJ1-2|.
CASSGEGQLVWYGYTF
TGCGCCAGCAGCGGGGAGGGACAGCTCGTTTGGTATGGCTACACCTTC
>.|TRBV5-1|TRBJ2-7|.
CASSLGQSYEQYF
TGCGCCAGCAGCTTGGGACAGTCCTACGAGCAGTACTTC
>.|TRBV13|TRBJ2-5|.
CASSLTKTGIETQYF
TGTGCCAGCAGCCTCACTAAGACAGGCATAGAGACCCAGTACTTC
>TRBD1|TRBV6-1|TRBJ2-7|.
CASRRTGGDEQYF
TGTGCCAGCAGGCGAACAGGGGGCGACGAGCAGTACTTC
>.|TRBV2|TRBJ2-5|.
CASSGGGTQYF
TGTGCCAGCAGTGGTGGGGGGACCCAGTACTTC
>.|TRBV9|TRBJ2-2|.
CASSTRALRGELFF
TGTGCCAGCAGCACTCGGGCCCTGAGGGGGGAGCTGTTTTTT
>TRBD1|TRBV6-6|TRBJ2-1|.
CASSPPSGTGEGEQFF
TGTGCCAGCAGTCCCCCCTCCGGGACAGGGGAGGGAGAGCAGTTCTTC
>TRBD1|TRBV5-1|TRBJ1-1|once
CASSLRGDRAGTEAFF
TGCGCCAGCAGCTTGAGGGGGGACAGGGCAGGCACTGAAGCTTTCTTT
>.|TRBV4-1|TRBJ1-1|few
CASSPGWGNTEAFF
TGCGCCAGCAGCCCCGGGTGGGGGAACACTGAAGCTTTCTTT
>TRBD1|TRBV4-1|TRBJ1-1|.
CASSPLGQLSGVFF
TGCGCCAGCAGCCCGTTGGGACAGCTCTCTGGGGTTTTCTTT
>.|TRBV5-8|TRBJ1-3|.
CASSLVGGDTIYF
TGTGCCAGCAGCTTGGTTGGCGGTGACACCATATATTTT
>.|TRBV5-4|TRBJ2-3|.
CASSLGGPGTDTQYF
TGTGCCAGCAGCTTGGGGGGCCCCGGGACAGATACGCAGTATTTT
>.|TRBV5-1|TRBJ2-7|once
CASSGGGSDRTYEQYF
TGCGCCAGCAGCGGGGGGGGTTCTGACAGGACCTACGAGCAGTACTTC
>TRBD2|TRBV6-1|TRBJ2-3|.
CASREAGISTDTQYF
TGTGCCAGCAGAGAAGCGGGAATAAGCACAGATACGCAGTATTTT
>.|TRBV30|TRBJ1-1|.
CAWSRMNTEAFF
TGTGCCTGGAGCCGTATGAACACTGAAGCTTTCTTT
>TRBD2|TRBV10-3|TRBJ2-5|.
CAIRRASGAQETQYF
TGTGCCATCAGAAGGGCTAGCGGGGCCCAAGAGACCCAGTACTTC
>.|TRBV2|TRBJ1-1|.
CASSHQSGVEAFF
TGTGCCAGCAGTCACCAGTCAGGCGTAGAAGCTTTCTTT
>.|TRBV5-1|TRBJ2-7|.
CASSLEGFSYEQYF
TGCGCCAGCAGCTTGGAGGGCTTCTCCTACGAGCAGTACTTC
>.|TRBV2|TRBJ2-7|.
CASSDELTPHYEQYF
TGTGCCAGCAGTGATGAGTTGACTCCCCACTACGAGCAGTACTTC
>.|TRBV6-4|TRBJ2-3|.
CASSDSTADTQYF
TGTGCCAGCAGTGACTCGACCGCAGATACGCAGTATTTT